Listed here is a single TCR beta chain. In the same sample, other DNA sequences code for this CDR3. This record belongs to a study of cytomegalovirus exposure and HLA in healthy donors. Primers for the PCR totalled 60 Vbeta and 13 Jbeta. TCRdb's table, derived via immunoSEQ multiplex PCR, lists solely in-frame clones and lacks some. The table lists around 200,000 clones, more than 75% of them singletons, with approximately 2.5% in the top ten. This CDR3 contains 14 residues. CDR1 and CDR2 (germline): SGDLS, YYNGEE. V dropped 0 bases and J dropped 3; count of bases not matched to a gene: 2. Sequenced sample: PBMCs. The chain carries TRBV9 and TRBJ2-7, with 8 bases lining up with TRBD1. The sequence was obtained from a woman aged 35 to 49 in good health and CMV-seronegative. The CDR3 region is CASSVGDRGYEQYF. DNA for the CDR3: TGTGCCAGCAGCGTAGGAGACAGGGGCTACGAGCAGTACTTC.